What follows are 32 T cell receptor beta chains derived from one specimen sequenced in a study of T-cell memory formation after mild COVID-19. TCRdb called the 5' RACE reads again in MiXCR, with one record for every CDR3 protein. The sample carries roughly 240,000 distinct CDR3 sequences, about 17% recorded once. Specimen: PBMCs or a T cell subset sorted from them (not recorded which). The receptors were sampled from a man younger than 35 who had mild COVID-19 (a few samples of this study predate the infection). Cell type and time point are not known.

The genes are TRBV12-3 or TRBV12-4 and TRBJ1-2, with D tentatively TRBD1 (6 bases). V lost 6 bases to trimming and J lost 3 bases, with 11 bases between them. This CDR3 has 13 amino acids. This chain's CDR3 is CASRTTGYYGYTF. The CDR3 DNA reads TGTGCCAGCAGAACTACAGGGTACTATGGCTACACCTTC.

In this sample, this clonotype turned up many times. This sequence joins TRBV7-2 and TRBJ2-3; D uncertain. Germline assignment: CDR1 SGHTA and CDR2 FQGNSA. The CDR3 is made up of 14 amino acids. The germline V and J ends were trimmed by 4 bases and 4 bases, with 12 bases remaining between them. The chain's CDR3 is CASSSSVRADTQYF. Here the CDR3 DNA reads TGTGCCAGCAGCTCCTCAGTTAGGGCAGATACGCAGTATTTT. Using reference TRBV7-2 and TRBJ2-3 for the parts outside the CDR3, the full variable domain is GAGVSQSPSNKVTEKGKDVELRCDPISGHTALYWYRQSLGQGLEFLIYFQGNSAPDKSGLPSDRFSAERTGGSVSTLTIQRTQQEDSAVYLCASSSSVRADTQYFGPGTRLTVL.

V and J are TRBV5-4 and TRBJ2-2, with a weak D call TRBD2 (8 bases). The germline CDR1 and CDR2 sequences are SGHNT and YYREEE (reference sequence). The CDR3 covers 15 residues. Trimming took 6 bases from V and 7 from J, leaving 19 bases between them. This chain's CDR3 is CASTPGGTVSGELFF. In nucleotides, the CDR3 is TGTGCCAGCACTCCGGGGGGGACAGTGAGCGGGGAGCTGTTTTTT.

This clonotype has a handful of counts. The CDR3 reads CASSLGRGSWDTQYF. The CDR3 DNA reads as TGCGCCAGCAGCTTGGGTCGCGGTAGCTGGGATACGCAGTATTTT. The gene calls are TRBV5-1 and TRBJ2-3; no clear D. The V and J ends lost 0 bases and 6 bases respectively, with 14 bases between them. The CDR3 is made up of 15 amino acids. Germline-derived CDR1 and CDR2 are SGHRS and YFSETQ.

A few counts support this clonotype. The chain carries TRBV6-6 and TRBJ2-1; no clear D gene. The germline V and J ends were trimmed by 4 bases and 5 bases, with 18 bases remaining between them. This CDR3 has 16 amino acids. The germline gives CDR1 MNHNY, CDR2 SVGAGI (reference sequence). The CDR3 region is CASSWVVGSADNEQFF. The CDR3 DNA follows: TGTGCCAGCAGTTGGGTCGTAGGCAGCGCAGACAATGAGCAGTTCTTC.

This clonotype was found a few times. This sequence joins TRBV6-1 and TRBJ1-2; perhaps TRBD1 as D (5 bases). V shed 1 base and J shed 4 bases, with 10 bases lying between them. The CDR3 contains 14 residues. CDR1 is MNHNS and CDR2 is SASEGT in the germline V gene. This CDR3 is CASSEGGALYGYTF. The DNA of the CDR3 is TGTGCCAGCAGTGAAGGAGGGGCCCTCTATGGCTACACCTTC.

In this sample, this clonotype turned up a few times. The chain carries TRBV4-2 and TRBJ2-7, with TRBD2 matching 8 bases. Germline V gives CDR1 LGHNA, CDR2 YNFKEQ. Trimming at V came to 1 base and at J to 6 bases, leaving 11 bases not matched to a gene. This CDR3 has 16 residues. CDR3 amino acids: CASSQVSGTSRGEQYF. The CDR3 DNA sequence: TGTGCCAGCAGCCAAGTTTCCGGGACTAGTCGCGGCGAGCAGTACTTC.

This clonotype was detected a few times. The genes are TRBV7-2 and TRBJ1-1; tentative D call: TRBD1 (5 bases). Trimming took off 5 bases at V and 0 bases at J, with 13 bases between the two ends. CDR1 and CDR2 from the germline V gene are SGHTA and FQGNSA. CDR3 length: 15 residues. Here the CDR3 reads CASSLREYMNTEAFF. CDR3 coding DNA: TGTGCCAGCAGCCTCAGGGAATACATGAACACTGAAGCTTTCTTT.

This clonotype was detected a few times. This rearrangement joins TRBV12-3 or TRBV12-4 to TRBJ2-1; 13 nucleotides align to TRBD2. With V trimmed by 6 bases and J by 4 bases, 6 bases remained unmatched. The CDR3 extends over 16 amino acids. As DNA, the CDR3 is TGTGCCAGCAGCTCGACTAGCGGGGGGATGTACAATGAGCAGTTCTTC. Its translation is CASSSTSGGMYNEQFF.

This clonotype occurred many times. The chain recombines TRBV7-3 with TRBJ2-3; a weak D match, TRBD2 (5 bases). Germline V lookup: CDR1 SGHTA, CDR2 FQGTGA. The CDR3 consists of 12 residues. Trimming cost V 6 bases and J 4 bases, with 8 bases left between them. Written as DNA, the CDR3 is TGTGCCAGCAGTCGGGGATCAGATACGCAGTATTTT. The encoded protein is CASSRGSDTQYF.

This clonotype came up many times. The gene calls are TRBV5-1 and TRBJ2-3; D might be TRBD1 (6 bases). The CDR3 is 16 residues long. V lost 1 base to trimming and J lost 3 bases, with 15 bases between them. Looked up from germline, CDR1 is SGHRS and CDR2 is YFSETQ. The CDR3: CASSLMSGDQTDTQYF. CDR3 nucleotides: TGCGCCAGCAGCTTGATGTCAGGGGATCAGACAGATACGCAGTATTTT. The full variable domain, its missing parts supplied by reference TRBV5-1 and TRBJ2-3, is KAGVTQTPRYLIKTRGQQVTLSCSPISGHRSVSWYQQTPGQGLQFLFEYFSETQRNKGNFPGRFSGRQFSNSRSEMNVSTLELGDSALYLCASSLMSGDQTDTQYFGPGTRLTVL.

Only a few counts were recorded for this clonotype. This chain uses TRBV4-2 with TRBJ2-4; D may correspond to TRBD1 or TRBD2 (5 bases each). With 0 bases removed from V and 0 bases from J, the gap between germline ends came to 9 bases. Germline V gene data show CDR1 as LGHNA and CDR2 as YNFKEQ. This CDR3 has 16 amino acids. For the CDR3, the DNA is TGTGCCAGCAGCCAAGATGGGGGTTCAGCCAAAAACATTCAGTACTTC. The encoded protein is CASSQDGGSAKNIQYF.

By share, this clonotype counts as medium-sized. CDR3 coding DNA: TGTGCCAGCAGCCCAAAGACCTCTAGCGGGGGGGCCCGGTCCTACGAGCAGTACTTC. It encodes CASSPKTSSGGARSYEQYF. The chain has TRBV13 and TRBJ2-7; TRBD2 agrees at 12 bases. The length of the CDR3 is 19 residues. The V and J ends lost 5 bases and 1 base, in that order; junction bases with no gene match: 15. The V gene's germline CDR1 is PRHDT and CDR2 FYEKMQ (reference sequence).

The chain uses TRBV4-1 and TRBJ2-3, with D perhaps given as TRBD1 or TRBD2 (5 bases each). Germline V gives CDR1 MGHRA, CDR2 YSYEKL. The CDR3 runs 13 residues. V lost 4 bases, J lost 6 bases, and 11 bases lay in between. Here the CDR3 reads CASSLEWGDTQYF. Written as DNA, the CDR3 is TGCGCCAGCAGCCTCGAGTGGGGGGATACGCAGTATTTT.

This clonotype was recorded a few times. This chain links TRBV9 with TRBJ2-5; D is perhaps TRBD2 (6 bases). The length of the CDR3 is 15 residues. Germline V gene lookup returns CDR1 SGDLS and CDR2 YYNGEE. The V end lost 3 bases, the J end lost 0 bases, and 12 bases lay between the germline ends. In DNA, the CDR3 is TGTGCCAGCAGCGCCCGTAGCGGTTACCAAGAGACCCAGTACTTC. Translated, it gives CASSARSGYQETQYF.

V is TRBV7-2 and J is TRBJ1-3, with unresolved D. V was cut by 2 bases and J by 0 bases, with 11 bases left in between. CDR1 and CDR2 (germline): SGHTA, FQGNSA. The CDR3 sequence is 16 residues long. CDR3 coding DNA: TGTGCCAGCAGCTTACAGATTGCGGCCTCTGGAAACACCATATATTTT. Amino acid sequence: CASSLQIAASGNTIYF.

This clonotype was recorded at least ten times. V usage is TRBV9 and J usage is TRBJ2-1, with D perhaps TRBD2 (5 bases). The V end lost 6 bases, the J end lost 4 bases, and 14 bases lay between the germline ends. The CDR3 is made up of 14 amino acids. The germline V gene has CDR1 SGDLS and CDR2 YYNGEE. CDR3 protein: CASTPGGRYNEQFF. CDR3 nucleotides: TGTGCCAGCACCCCAGGCGGGCGATACAATGAGCAGTTCTTC. The full variable domain, completed using reference TRBV9 and TRBJ2-1, is DSGVTQTPKHLITATGQRVTLRCSPRSGDLSVYWYQQSLDQGLQFLIQYYNGEERAKGNILERFSAQQFPDLHSELNLSSLELGDSALYFCASTPGGRYNEQFFGPGTRLTVL.

In this sample, this clonotype turned up a few times. The CDR3, as DNA: TGTGCCAGCAGTTCTAGGGGACAGGGGAATTCACCCCTCCACTTT. It specifies CASSSRGQGNSPLHF. The chain combines TRBV2 with TRBJ1-6; 10 bases are a match to TRBD1. The J segment lost 7 bases and the V segment lost 5 bases, leaving 5 bases of the junction unmatched. The CDR3 is made up of 15 amino acids. Germline V gene data show CDR1 as SNHLY and CDR2 as FYNNEI. The full variable domain, its missing parts supplied by reference TRBV2 and TRBJ1-6, is EPEVTQTPSHQVTQMGQEVILRCVPISNHLYFYWYRQILGQKVEFLVSFYNNEISEKSEIFDDQFSVERPDGSNFTLKIRSTKLEDSAMYFCASSSRGQGNSPLHFGNGTRLTVT.

This clonotype was recorded a few times. The V and J genes are TRBV10-3 and TRBJ2-4; the D is unclear. V lost 0 bases, J lost 2 bases, and 11 bases lay in between. The CDR3 spans 16 residues. Germline V gives CDR1 ENHRY, CDR2 SYGVKD. The CDR3 loop reads CAISESIGTTKNIQYF. The CDR3 nucleotides read TGTGCCATCAGTGAGTCGATTGGCACTACCAAAAACATTCAGTACTTC.

A few counts support this clonotype. The chain couples TRBV6-1 to TRBJ2-5; 8 nucleotides align to TRBD2. The CDR3 length is 15 residues. The V gene end was trimmed by 4 bases and the J gene end by 2 bases; junction bases not matched to a gene: 6. Germline V gene sequence: CDR1 MNHNS, CDR2 SASEGT. The CDR3 DNA follows: TGTGCCAGCAGTGGGCGAGCGGGGGATCAAGAGACCCAGTACTTC. Translated: CASSGRAGDQETQYF.

The V gene is TRBV4-1, the J gene TRBJ1-6; D ambiguous. The germline gives CDR1 MGHRA, CDR2 YSYEKL. With 3 bases removed from V and 7 bases from J, the gap between germline ends came to 22 bases. The CDR3 loop spans 18 amino acids. CDR3 DNA: TGCGCCAGCAGCCATGTTGGCAGGCTAATTTCTACCAATTCACCCCTCCACTTT. Its translation is CASSHVGRLISTNSPLHF.

This clonotype was seen repeatedly, ten times or more. The chain carries TRBV7-3 and TRBJ2-3; a possible D gene is TRBD1 (5 bases). Germline V gene sequence: CDR1 SGHTA, CDR2 FQGTGA. The V end was cut by 0 bases, the J end by 1 base, with 14 bases between. CDR3 length: 17 residues. The CDR3 nucleotides are TGTGCCAGCAGCTTAACGTTAAGGGGAAGGGGCACAGATACGCAGTATTTT. It translates to CASSLTLRGRGTDTQYF.

This clonotype has a handful of counts. The rearrangement joins TRBV7-8 to TRBJ1-5; a weak D match, TRBD1 (5 bases). The CDR3 consists of 13 residues. The germline CDR1 and CDR2 sequences are SGHVS and FQNEAQ. V was trimmed by 6 bases and J by 5 bases, leaving 11 bases between them. The CDR3 sequence is CASSQGRYQPQHF. The DNA for the CDR3 is TGTGCCAGCAGTCAGGGTCGATATCAGCCCCAGCATTTT.

This clonotype was seen many times. The CDR3 here is CASSFLADTQYF. As DNA, the CDR3 is TGTGCCAGCAGCTTTTTAGCAGATACGCAGTATTTT. The rearrangement joins TRBV7-2 to TRBJ2-3; D remains unclear. The germline V gene encodes CDR1 SGHTA and CDR2 FQGNSA. The CDR3 runs to 12 residues. The V end was cut by 3 bases, the J end by 4 bases, with 5 bases between.

The genes are TRBV5-6 and TRBJ2-7, with D unclear. The ends were cut back, 0 bases at V and 1 base at J, with 5 bases in the middle. There are 13 residues in the CDR3. CDR1 is SGHDT, CDR2 YYEEEE, per germline. The CDR3 here is CASSLELSYEQYF. The CDR3 nucleotides are TGTGCCAGCAGCTTGGAATTGTCCTACGAGCAGTACTTC.

This clonotype was found a few times. The chain carries TRBV7-9 and TRBJ1-4, with D hard to call. Germline CDR1 and CDR2: SEHNR and FQNEAQ (reference sequence). The V end lost 7 bases, the J end lost 6 bases, and 21 bases lay between the germline ends. The CDR3 loop spans 16 amino acids. The CDR3 sequence is CASTSLSVSVYEKLFF. CDR3 bases: TGTGCCAGCACCTCCCTTTCCGTGAGCGTCTATGAAAAACTGTTTTTT.

Only a few counts were recorded for this clonotype. The chain combines TRBV28 with TRBJ1-6, with D uncertain. The CDR3 is 12 amino acids. V lost 6 bases and J 10 bases, leaving 10 bases between the germline ends. Germline V CDR1 and CDR2: MDHEN, SYDVKM. CDR3 sequence: CASRLQYSPLHF. DNA of the CDR3: TGTGCCAGCAGACTCCAATACTCACCCCTCCACTTT.

The table lists this clonotype with a few counts. The chain couples TRBV5-1 to TRBJ2-7; D might be TRBD1 (6 bases). Germline V gene sequence: CDR1 SGHRS, CDR2 YFSETQ. The V and J ends lost 2 bases and 6 bases respectively, with 12 bases between them. The CDR3 is made up of 13 amino acids. The CDR3, as DNA: TGCGCCAGCAGCTTACAGGGTCCCGGCGAGCAGTACGTC. Translation: CASSLQGPGEQYV.

The rearrangement links TRBV6-2 or TRBV6-3 to TRBJ2-2; D might be TRBD2 (6 bases). The germline gives CDR1 MNHEY, CDR2 SVGEGT. Trimming cost V 7 bases and J 2 bases, with 14 bases left between them. The length of the CDR3 is 15 residues. The CDR3 DNA reads TGTGCCAGCAAACCGGGGGATCGAAACACCGGGGAGCTGTTTTTT. It specifies CASKPGDRNTGELFF.

In regard to this clonotype: This may come from a read error, since a much larger clone is one base off. The CDR3 sequence is CASSLHGARETQYF. In nucleotides, the CDR3 is TGTGCTAGCAGCTTACATGGGGCGCGAGAGACCCAGTACTTC. V gene TRBV7-7 combines with J gene TRBJ2-5; possibly TRBD1 for D (5 bases). Germline CDR1 SSHAT, CDR2 FNYEAQ (reference sequence). The CDR3 is 14 amino acids.

In this sample, this clonotype turned up a few times. V gene TRBV5-5 combines with J gene TRBJ2-7, with TRBD2 matching over 10 bases. The CDR3 consists of 17 residues. Looked up from germline, CDR1 is SGHKS and CDR2 is YYEKEE (reference sequence). The V segment lost 0 bases and the J segment 0 bases; nucleotides outside the gene matches: 6. CDR3 residues: CASSLGLAGLSSYEQYF. The DNA of the CDR3 is TGTGCCAGCAGCTTGGGACTAGCGGGTTTGAGCTCCTACGAGCAGTACTTC.

CDR3 amino acids: CASSSRDVGSTDTQYF. In nucleotides, the CDR3 is TGTGCCAGCAGCTCCCGGGACGTTGGAAGCACAGATACGCAGTATTTT. The chain is built from TRBV7-9 and TRBJ2-3; either TRBD1 or TRBD2 may supply D (5 bases each). CDR3 length: 16 residues. Trimming stripped 4 bases from V and 0 bases from J, with 14 bases between. Germline lookup yields CDR1 SEHNR and CDR2 FQNEAQ (reference sequence).